The present T cell receptor beta chain was sequenced within a study of shared clonotypes between healthy human individuals. Study outcomes and limitations: Generally, naive subsets (rather than memory subsets) showed larger estimated richness.

Method: immunoSEQ multiplex PCR; TCRdb's copy keeps in-frame clones and lacks some. The sample contains some 2,500,000 clones, 85% to 95% of which appear only once. This clone was seen a few times. Its antigen is not identified. This clonotype was sampled from a man between 18 and 35 years old in good health. Some clones in this sample may be carry-over from other donors' samples. Material: naive CD4+ T cells from PBMCs. The subset: CD45RA+ positively selected.

As DNA, the CDR3 is TGTGCCTGGAGCCGGAAAGGGACAACAAACACTGAAGCTTTCTTT. It yields the protein CAWSRKGTTNTEAFF. This chain links TRBV30 with TRBJ1-1; weak D call: TRBD1 (6 bases). Trimming removed 3 bases from V and 2 bases from J, with 16 bases in between. Germline V CDR1 and CDR2: GTSNPN, SVGIG (reference sequence). The CDR3 extends over 15 amino acids.